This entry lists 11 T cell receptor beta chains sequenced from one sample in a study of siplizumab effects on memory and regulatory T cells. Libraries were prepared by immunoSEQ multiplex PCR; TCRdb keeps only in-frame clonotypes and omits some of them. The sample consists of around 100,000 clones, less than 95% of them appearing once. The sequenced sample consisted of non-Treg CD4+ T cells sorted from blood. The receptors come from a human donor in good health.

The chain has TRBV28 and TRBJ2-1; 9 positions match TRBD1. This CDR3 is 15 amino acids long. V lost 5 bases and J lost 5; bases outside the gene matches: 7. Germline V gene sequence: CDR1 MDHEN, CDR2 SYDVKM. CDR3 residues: CASSTPGTGNNEQFF. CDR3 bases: TGTGCCAGCAGTACACCCGGGACAGGGAACAATGAGCAGTTCTTC.

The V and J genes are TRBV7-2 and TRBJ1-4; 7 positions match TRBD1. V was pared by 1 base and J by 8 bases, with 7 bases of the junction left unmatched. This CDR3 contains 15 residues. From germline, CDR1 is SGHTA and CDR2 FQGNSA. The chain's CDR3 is CASSLVAGGGEKLFF. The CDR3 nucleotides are TGTGCCAGCAGCTTAGTGGCAGGGGGAGGGGAAAAACTGTTTTTT.

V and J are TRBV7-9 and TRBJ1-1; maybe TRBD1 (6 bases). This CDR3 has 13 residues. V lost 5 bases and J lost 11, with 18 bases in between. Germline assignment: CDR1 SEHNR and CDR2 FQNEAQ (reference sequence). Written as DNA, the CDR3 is TGTGCCAGCAGCAAACCCCGGGACGGGGGCGCTTTCTTT. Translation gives CASSKPRDGGAFF. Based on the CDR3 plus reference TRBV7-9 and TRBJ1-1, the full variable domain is DTGVSQNPRHKITKRGQNVTFRCDPISEHNRLYWYRQTLGQGPEFLTYFQNEAQLEKSRLLSDRFSAERPKGSFSTLEIQRTEQGDSAMYLCASSKPRDGGAFFGQGTRLTVV.

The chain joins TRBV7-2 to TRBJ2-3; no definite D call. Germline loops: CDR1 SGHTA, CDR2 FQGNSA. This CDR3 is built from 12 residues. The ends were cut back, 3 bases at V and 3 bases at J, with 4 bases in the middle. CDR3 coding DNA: TGTGCCAGCAGCTTGCCGACAGATACGCAGTATTTT. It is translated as CASSLPTDTQYF.

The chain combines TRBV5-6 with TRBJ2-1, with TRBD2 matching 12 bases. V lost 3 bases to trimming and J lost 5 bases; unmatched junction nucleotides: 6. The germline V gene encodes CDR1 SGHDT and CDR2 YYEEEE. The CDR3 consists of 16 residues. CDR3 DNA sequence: TGTGCCAGCAGCTGGACTAGCGGGATCACACACAATGAGCAGTTCTTC. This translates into CASSWTSGITHNEQFF.

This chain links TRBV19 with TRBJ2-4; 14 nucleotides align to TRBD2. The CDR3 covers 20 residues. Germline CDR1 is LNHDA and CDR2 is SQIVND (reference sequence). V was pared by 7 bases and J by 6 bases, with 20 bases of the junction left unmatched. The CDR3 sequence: CASKLSRGLAGEGAGNIQYF. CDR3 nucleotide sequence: TGTGCCAGTAAGTTGTCTCGGGGACTAGCGGGAGAAGGAGCTGGAAACATTCAGTACTTC.

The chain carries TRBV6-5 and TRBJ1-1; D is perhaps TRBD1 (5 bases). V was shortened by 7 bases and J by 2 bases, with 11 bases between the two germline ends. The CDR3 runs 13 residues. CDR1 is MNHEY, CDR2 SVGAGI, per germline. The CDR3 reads CASILQGNTEAFF. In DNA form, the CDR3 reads TGTGCCAGCATTCTTCAGGGAAACACTGAAGCTTTCTTT.

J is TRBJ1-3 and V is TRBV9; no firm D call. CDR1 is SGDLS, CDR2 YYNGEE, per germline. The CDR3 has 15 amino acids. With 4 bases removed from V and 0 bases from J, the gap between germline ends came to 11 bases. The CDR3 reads CASSLGLNSGNTIYF. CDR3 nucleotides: TGTGCCAGCAGCCTGGGCCTAAACTCTGGAAACACCATATATTTT. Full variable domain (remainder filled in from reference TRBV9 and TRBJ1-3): DSGVTQTPKHLITATGQRVTLRCSPRSGDLSVYWYQQSLDQGLQFLIQYYNGEERAKGNILERFSAQQFPDLHSELNLSSLELGDSALYFCASSLGLNSGNTIYFGEGSWLTVV.

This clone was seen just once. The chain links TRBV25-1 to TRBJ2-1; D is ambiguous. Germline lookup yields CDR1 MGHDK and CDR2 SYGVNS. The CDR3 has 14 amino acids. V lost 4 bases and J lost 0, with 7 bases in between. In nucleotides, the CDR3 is TGTGCCAGCAGTGGCTCAAGCTCCTACAATGAGCAGTTCTTC. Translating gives CASSGSSSYNEQFF.

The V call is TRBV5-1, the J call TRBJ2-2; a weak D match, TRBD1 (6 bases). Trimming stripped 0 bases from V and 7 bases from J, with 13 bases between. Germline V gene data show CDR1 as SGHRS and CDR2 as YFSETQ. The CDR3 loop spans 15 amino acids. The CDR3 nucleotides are TGCGCCAGCAGCTTGGACAGGGTGTCCGTCGGGGAGCTGTTTTTT. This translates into CASSLDRVSVGELFF.

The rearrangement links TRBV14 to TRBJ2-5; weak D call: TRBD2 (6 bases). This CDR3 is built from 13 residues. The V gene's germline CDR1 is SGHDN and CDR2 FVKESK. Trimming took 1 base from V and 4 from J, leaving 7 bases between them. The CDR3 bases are TGTGCCAGCAGCCAAGTGGGGGGAGAGACCCAGTACTTC. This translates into CASSQVGGETQYF.